A selection of T cell receptor beta chains follows, all from one sample in a study of cytomegalovirus exposure and HLA in healthy donors. Sequencing was performed with immunoSEQ multiplex PCR; in TCRdb, only in-frame clones are kept and a portion is missing. The sample comprises over 120,000 clones, roughly 86% of which are singletons, and 4.5% to 5.5% rests with the top ten. The sample comprised PBMCs. Receptor source: a man younger than 30 in good health and CMV-seropositive. The CDR3 runs from the conserved cysteine through the conserved F or W. The D gene is left open where the match is weak. Clone size, where shown, is once, few, many, or a class for clones that have expanded.

>TRBD1|NA|TRBV9
CASSEGATSTDTQYF
>TRBD1|few|TRBV2
CASTLDRGHQPQHF
>NA|NA|TRBV6-6
CASSPEFHRADGYTF
>TRBD1|NA|TRBV29-1
CSADRGREGYTF
>NA|NA|TRBV2
CASLAQTEAFF
>NA|NA|TRBV28
CASSLTHGHSINYGYTF
>NA|once|TRBV5-1
CASSQDRETQYF
>NA|NA|TRBV19
CASSNSQVPVKKLFF
>TRBD2|NA|TRBV28
CASRDSSGPYEQYF
>TRBD2|NA|TRBV5-1
CASSTGLEWTQYF
>NA|NA|TRBV28
CATITGGPRYSGNTIYF
>NA|NA|TRBV4-1
CASSQGGPNYGYTF
>NA|NA|TRBV30
CAWNTGLSGNTIYF
>TRBD2|NA|TRBV5-1
CASSRWTSEEDTQYF
>NA|NA|TRBV29-1
CSGWAGSTDTQYF
>NA|NA|TRBV25-1
CASSGQHNQPQHF
>NA|NA|TRBV2
CASSDSRTITGQKETQYF
>NA|NA|TRBV11-3
CASRSGEDNEQFF
>TRBD1|NA|TRBV7-2
CASSLDAGGRYGYTF
>NA|NA|TRBV11-2
CASSPGELAKNIQYF
>TRBD1|NA|TRBV2
CASRSGTGGQPQHF
>TRBD2|NA|TRBV28
CASSPQVAGGYTQYF
>NA|NA|TRBV5-1
CASKISGEQFF
>NA|NA|TRBV19
CASSTYTGNEQYF
>TRBD2|NA|TRBV27
CASSSLAGGPYEQYF
>TRBD2|NA|TRBV18
CASSPPLAGGIYNEQFF
>NA|NA|TRBV6-5
CASSYSDNQETQYF
>NA|NA|TRBV30
CAWSRNSQETQYF
>NA|NA|TRBV2
CASKRRPASEETQYF
>TRBD1|NA|TRBV29-1
CSVRAPDRPSYTF
>TRBD1|NA|TRBV27
CASSHRQGSTDTQYF
>NA|NA|TRBV27
CASSPFGGDYGYTF
>TRBD1|NA|TRBV28
CASRDRGGISYEQYF
>NA|NA|TRBV7-8
CASSPTRPGGAYNYGYTF
>TRBD1|NA|TRBV5-4
CASSLQGAPGNTIYF
>NA|NA|TRBV5-1
CASRVDGSAGTEAFF
>TRBD1|NA|TRBV7-9
CASSLEGTGNYEQYF
>NA|NA|TRBV12-5
CASGSNQPQHF
>NA|few|TRBV6-5
CASSPWGVQETQYF
>NA|NA|TRBV19
CASKDDGGTSTDTQYF
>NA|NA|TRBV12-5
CASGLDISGNTIYF
>TRBD1|once|TRBV19
CASTPGQGVGGEYF
>NA|NA|TRBV6-6
CASSYGGAEAFF
>TRBD1|NA|TRBV11-2
CASSPKTGGGNEQFF
>TRBD1|NA|TRBV25-1
CASRPSGTGNTGELFF
>NA|NA|TRBV6-4
CASSDLGSRWYEQYF
>TRBD1|NA|TRBV13
CASSNQGAWADTEAFF
>NA|NA|TRBV6-1
CASSVQGFDGYTF
>NA|NA|TRBV19
CATRTASTGELFF
>NA|NA|TRBV18
CASSPGSGTDTQYF
>TRBD2|NA|TRBV7-9
CASSSLAGTYNEQFF
>NA|NA|TRBV7-2
CASRRSGNTIYF
>TRBD1|NA|TRBV19
CASSSGQESGEQYF
>NA|NA|TRBV5-6
CASSLVAGGLGYTF
>TRBD1|few|TRBV10-3
CAIRKLGQGVNYEQYF
>NA|NA|TRBV2
CASKTGAVWEQYF
>NA|NA|TRBV28
CASSLNAGNQPQHF
>TRBD2|NA|TRBV29-1
CSVEPWTSGSGEQFF
>TRBD2|NA|TRBV19
CASSITSATYEQYF